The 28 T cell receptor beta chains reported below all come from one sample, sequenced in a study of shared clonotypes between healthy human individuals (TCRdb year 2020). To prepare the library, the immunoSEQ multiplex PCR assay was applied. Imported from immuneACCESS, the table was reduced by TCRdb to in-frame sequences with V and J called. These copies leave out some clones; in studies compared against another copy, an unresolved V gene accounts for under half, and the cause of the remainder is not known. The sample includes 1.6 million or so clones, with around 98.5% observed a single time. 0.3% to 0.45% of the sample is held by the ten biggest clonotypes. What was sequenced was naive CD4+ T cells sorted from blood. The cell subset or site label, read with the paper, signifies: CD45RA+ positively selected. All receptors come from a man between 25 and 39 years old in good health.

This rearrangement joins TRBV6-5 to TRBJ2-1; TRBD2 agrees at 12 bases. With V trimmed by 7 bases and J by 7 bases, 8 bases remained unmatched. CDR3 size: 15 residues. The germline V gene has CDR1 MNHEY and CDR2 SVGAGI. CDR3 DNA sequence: TGTGCCAGCAACCAAAAAGGGACTAGCGGGAATGAGCAGTTCTTC. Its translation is CASNQKGTSGNEQFF.

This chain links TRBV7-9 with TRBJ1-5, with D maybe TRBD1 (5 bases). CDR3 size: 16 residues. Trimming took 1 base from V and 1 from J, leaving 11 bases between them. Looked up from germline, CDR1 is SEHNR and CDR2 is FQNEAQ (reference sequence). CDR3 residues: CASSLGDGGSNQPQHF. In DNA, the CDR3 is TGTGCCAGCAGCTTAGGGGACGGGGGGAGCAATCAGCCCCAGCATTTT.

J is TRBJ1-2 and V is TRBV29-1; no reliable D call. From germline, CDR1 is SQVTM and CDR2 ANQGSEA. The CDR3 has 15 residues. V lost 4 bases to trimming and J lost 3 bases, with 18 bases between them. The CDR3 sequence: CSVASEPAHHYGYTF. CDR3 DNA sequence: TGCAGCGTTGCTTCTGAGCCCGCACATCACTATGGCTACACCTTC.

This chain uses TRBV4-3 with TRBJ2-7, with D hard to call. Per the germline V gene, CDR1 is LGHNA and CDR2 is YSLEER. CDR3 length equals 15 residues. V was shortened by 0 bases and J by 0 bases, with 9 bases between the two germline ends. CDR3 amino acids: CASSQDLEDSYEQYF. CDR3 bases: TGCGCCAGCAGCCAAGATCTCGAGGACTCCTACGAGCAGTACTTC.

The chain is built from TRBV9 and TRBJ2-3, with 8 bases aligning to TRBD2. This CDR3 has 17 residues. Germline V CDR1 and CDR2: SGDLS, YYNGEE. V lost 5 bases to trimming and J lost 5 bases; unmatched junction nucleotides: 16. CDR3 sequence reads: CASSFRNPAGDIDTQYF. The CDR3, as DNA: TGTGCCAGCAGTTTCCGCAATCCAGCGGGAGACATAGATACGCAGTATTTT.

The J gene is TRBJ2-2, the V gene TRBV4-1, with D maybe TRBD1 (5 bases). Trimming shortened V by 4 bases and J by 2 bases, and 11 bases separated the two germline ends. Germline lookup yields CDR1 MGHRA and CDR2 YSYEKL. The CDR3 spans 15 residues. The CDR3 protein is CASSPRTQNTGELFF. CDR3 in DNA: TGCGCCAGCAGCCCCAGGACACAAAACACCGGGGAGCTGTTTTTT.

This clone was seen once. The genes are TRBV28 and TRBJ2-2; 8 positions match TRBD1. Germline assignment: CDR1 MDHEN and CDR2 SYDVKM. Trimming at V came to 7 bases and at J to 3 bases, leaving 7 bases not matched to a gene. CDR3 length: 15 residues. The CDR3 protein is CASTHDRGYTGELFF. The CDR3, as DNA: TGTGCCAGCACCCACGACAGGGGCTACACCGGGGAGCTGTTTTTT.

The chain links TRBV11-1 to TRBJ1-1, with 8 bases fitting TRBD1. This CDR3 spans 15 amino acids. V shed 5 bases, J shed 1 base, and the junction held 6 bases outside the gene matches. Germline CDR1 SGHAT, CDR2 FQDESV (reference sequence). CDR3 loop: CASSQGDRSNTEAFF. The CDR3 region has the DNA TGTGCCAGCAGCCAAGGGGACAGGTCGAACACTGAAGCTTTCTTT.

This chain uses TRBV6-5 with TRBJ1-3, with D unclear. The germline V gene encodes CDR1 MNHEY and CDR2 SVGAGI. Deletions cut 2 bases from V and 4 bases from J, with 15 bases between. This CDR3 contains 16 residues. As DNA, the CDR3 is TGTGCCAGCAGTTACGGCAGGTTTGGGGAAGGAAACACCATATATTTT. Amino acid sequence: CASSYGRFGEGNTIYF.

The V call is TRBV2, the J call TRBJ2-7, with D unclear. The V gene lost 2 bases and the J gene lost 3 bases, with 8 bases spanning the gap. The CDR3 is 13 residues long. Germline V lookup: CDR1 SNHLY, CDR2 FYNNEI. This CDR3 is CASSELGLYEQYF. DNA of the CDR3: TGTGCCAGCAGTGAATTGGGTCTCTACGAGCAGTACTTC.

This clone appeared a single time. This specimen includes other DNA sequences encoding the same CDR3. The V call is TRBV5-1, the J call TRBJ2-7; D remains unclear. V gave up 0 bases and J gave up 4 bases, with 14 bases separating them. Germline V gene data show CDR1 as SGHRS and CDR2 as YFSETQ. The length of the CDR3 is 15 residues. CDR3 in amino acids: CASSLAADSPYEQYF. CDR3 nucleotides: TGCGCCAGCAGCTTGGCCGCCGACTCCCCTTACGAGCAGTACTTC.

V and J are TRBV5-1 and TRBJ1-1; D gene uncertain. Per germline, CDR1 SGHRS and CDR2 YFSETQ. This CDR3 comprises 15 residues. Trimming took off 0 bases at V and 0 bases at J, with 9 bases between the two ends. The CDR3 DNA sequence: TGCGCCAGCAGCTTGGTGTCTGGGTTGAACACTGAAGCTTTCTTT. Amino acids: CASSLVSGLNTEAFF.

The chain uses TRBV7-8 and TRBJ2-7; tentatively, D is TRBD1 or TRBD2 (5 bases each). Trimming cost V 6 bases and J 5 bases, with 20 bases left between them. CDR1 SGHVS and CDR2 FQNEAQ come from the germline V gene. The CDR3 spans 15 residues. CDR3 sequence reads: CASSTGRRSSNEQYF. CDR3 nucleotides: TGTGCCAGCAGTACGGGACGGCGGTCGTCAAACGAGCAGTACTTC.

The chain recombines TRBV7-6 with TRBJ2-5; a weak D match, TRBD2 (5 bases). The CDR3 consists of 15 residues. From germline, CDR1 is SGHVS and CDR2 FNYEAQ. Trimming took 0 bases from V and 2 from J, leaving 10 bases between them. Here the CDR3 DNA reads TGTGCCAGCAGCTTAGCGCAAGGACTTCAAGAGACCCAGTACTTC. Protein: CASSLAQGLQETQYF.

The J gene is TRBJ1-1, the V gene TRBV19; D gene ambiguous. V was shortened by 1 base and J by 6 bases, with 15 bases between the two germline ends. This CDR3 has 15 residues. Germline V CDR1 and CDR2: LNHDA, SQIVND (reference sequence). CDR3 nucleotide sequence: TGTGCCAGTAGTATAGTGTGGAGGGATAACGCTGAAGCTTTCTTT. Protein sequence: CASSIVWRDNAEAFF.

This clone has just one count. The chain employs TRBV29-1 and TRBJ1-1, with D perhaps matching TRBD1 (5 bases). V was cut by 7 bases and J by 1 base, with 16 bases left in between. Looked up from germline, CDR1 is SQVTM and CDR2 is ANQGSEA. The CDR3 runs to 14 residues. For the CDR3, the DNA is TGCAGCGGCGGAAGCCCAGGGAAGAACACTGAAGCTTTCTTT. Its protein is CSGGSPGKNTEAFF.

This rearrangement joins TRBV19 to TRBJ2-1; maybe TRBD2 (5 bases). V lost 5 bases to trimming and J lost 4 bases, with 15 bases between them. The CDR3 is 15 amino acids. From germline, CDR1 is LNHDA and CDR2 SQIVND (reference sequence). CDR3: CASSAPSGAYNEQFF. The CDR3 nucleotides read TGTGCCAGTAGTGCCCCCAGCGGAGCTTACAATGAGCAGTTCTTC.

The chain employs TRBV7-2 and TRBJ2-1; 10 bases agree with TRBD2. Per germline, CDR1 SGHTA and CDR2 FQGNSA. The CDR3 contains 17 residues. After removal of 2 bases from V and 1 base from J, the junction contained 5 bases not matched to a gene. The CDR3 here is CASSLFLAGASYNEQFF. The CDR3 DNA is TGTGCCAGCAGCTTATTTCTAGCGGGAGCTTCCTACAATGAGCAGTTCTTC.

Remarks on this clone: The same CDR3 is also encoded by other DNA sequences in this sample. The CDR3 DNA follows: TGTGCCAGCAGCCCGACAGGGAGCTCCTACGAGCAGTACTTC. Its translation: CASSPTGSSYEQYF. The rearrangement uses TRBV9 and TRBJ2-7, with 7 bases matching TRBD1. This CDR3 is 14 amino acids long. J was trimmed by 0 bases and V by 4 bases; bases with no gene match: 4. From germline, CDR1 is SGDLS and CDR2 YYNGEE.

Written as DNA, the CDR3 is TGCGCCAGCGCTAGCGGCAATGAGCAGTTCTTC. Amino acid sequence: CASASGNEQFF. The J gene is TRBJ2-1, the V gene TRBV5-1; 7 bases line up with TRBD2. CDR1 SGHRS and CDR2 YFSETQ come from the germline V gene. J was trimmed by 6 bases and V by 7 bases; bases with no gene match: 1. The CDR3 sequence is 11 residues long.

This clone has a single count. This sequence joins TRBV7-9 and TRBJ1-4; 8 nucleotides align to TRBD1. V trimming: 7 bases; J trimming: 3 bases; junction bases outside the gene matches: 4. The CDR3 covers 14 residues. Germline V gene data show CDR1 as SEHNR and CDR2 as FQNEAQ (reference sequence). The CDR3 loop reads CASNQQGANEKLFF. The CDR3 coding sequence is TGTGCCAGCAACCAACAGGGGGCTAATGAAAAACTGTTTTTT.

This CDR3 reads CASSLTLTDTQYF. The CDR3 DNA sequence: TGTGCCAGCAGCCTAACCCTCACAGATACGCAGTATTTT. The chain combines TRBV16 with TRBJ2-3; no firm D call. In germline, CDR1 is KGHSY, CDR2 FQNENV. The CDR3 totals 13 residues. V was cut by 4 bases and J by 2 bases, with 7 bases left in between. Using reference TRBV16 and TRBJ2-3 for the parts outside the CDR3, the full variable domain is GEEVAQTPKHLVRGEGQKAKLYCAPIKGHSYVFWYQQVLKNEFKFLISFQNENVFDETGMPKERFSAKCLPNSPCSLEIQATKLEDSAVYFCASSLTLTDTQYFGPGTRLTVL.

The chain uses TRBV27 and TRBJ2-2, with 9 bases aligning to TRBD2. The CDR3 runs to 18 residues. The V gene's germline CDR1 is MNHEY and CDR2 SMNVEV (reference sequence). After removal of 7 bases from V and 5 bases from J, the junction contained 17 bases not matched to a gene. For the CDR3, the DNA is TGTGCCAGCACTTTCGGTATGGCGGGAGGGCCCAGAACCGGGGAGCTGTTTTTT. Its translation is CASTFGMAGGPRTGELFF.

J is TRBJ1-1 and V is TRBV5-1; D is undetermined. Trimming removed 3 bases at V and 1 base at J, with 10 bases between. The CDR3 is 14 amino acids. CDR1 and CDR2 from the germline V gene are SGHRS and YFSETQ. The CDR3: CASSSGNQNTEAFF. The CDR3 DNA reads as TGCGCCAGCAGCTCCGGCAACCAGAACACTGAAGCTTTCTTT.

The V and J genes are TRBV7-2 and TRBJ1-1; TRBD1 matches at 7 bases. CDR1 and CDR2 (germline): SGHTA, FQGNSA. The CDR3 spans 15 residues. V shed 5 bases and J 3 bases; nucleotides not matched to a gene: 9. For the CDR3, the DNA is TGTGCCAGCAGCGCTACGAGGGGGCCCTACACTGAAGCTTTCTTT. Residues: CASSATRGPYTEAFF.

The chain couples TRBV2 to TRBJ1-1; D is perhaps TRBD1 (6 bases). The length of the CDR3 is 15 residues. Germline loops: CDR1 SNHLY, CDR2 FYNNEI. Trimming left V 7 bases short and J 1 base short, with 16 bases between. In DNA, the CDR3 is TGTGCCAGCACCAAGGAGGGGGGTAGGAACACTGAAGCTTTCTTT. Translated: CASTKEGGRNTEAFF.

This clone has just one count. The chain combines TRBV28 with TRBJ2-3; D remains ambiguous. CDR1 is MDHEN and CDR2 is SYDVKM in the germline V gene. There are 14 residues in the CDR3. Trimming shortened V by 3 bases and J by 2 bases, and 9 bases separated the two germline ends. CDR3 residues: CASSFTTSTDTQYF. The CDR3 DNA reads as TGTGCCAGCAGTTTTACTACCTCCACAGATACGCAGTATTTT.

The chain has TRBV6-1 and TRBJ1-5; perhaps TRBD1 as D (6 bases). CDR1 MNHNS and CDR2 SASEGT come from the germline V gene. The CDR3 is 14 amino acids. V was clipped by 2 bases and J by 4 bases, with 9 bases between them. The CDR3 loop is CASSELRGNQPQHF. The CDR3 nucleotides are TGTGCCAGCAGTGAACTTAGGGGGAATCAGCCCCAGCATTTT.